These 22 T cell receptor beta chains were sequenced from one sample in a study of cytomegalovirus exposure and HLA in healthy donors. The primer mix had 60 Vbeta and 13 Jbeta primers. The data were produced by immunoSEQ multiplex PCR, yet TCRdb's version contains in-frame clones alone and is incomplete. The sample shows about 230,000 clones, around 80% of them seen only once. The specimen was PBMCs. The receptors were gathered from a woman aged 55-70 years in good health and CMV-seropositive.

Worth noting for this clone: The junction departs from germline at one end; a sequencing error may be responsible. The rearrangement joins TRBV5-4 to TRBJ2-4, with D possibly TRBD1 on 6 matching bases. Germline V gene data show CDR1 as SGHNT and CDR2 as YYREEE (reference sequence). The CDR3 has 15 amino acids. CDR3 DNA: TGTGCCAGCAGCTCGGGCCGGACAGCCAAAAACAGTCAGTACTTC. This gives the protein CASSSGRTAKNSQYF. Variable domain in full (rest from reference TRBV5-4 and TRBJ2-4): ETGVTQSPTHLIKTRGQQVTLRCSSQSGHNTVSWYQQALGQGPQFIFQYYREEENGRGNFPPRFSGLQFPNYSSELNVNALELDDSALYLCASSSGRTAKNSQYFGAGTRLSVL.

The chain carries TRBV19 and TRBJ2-5; 8 bases are a match to TRBD2. The length of the CDR3 is 15 residues. CDR1 and CDR2 (germline): LNHDA, SQIVND (reference sequence). J gave up 5 bases and V 0 bases, and 5 bases lay outside the gene matches. For the CDR3, the DNA is TGTGCCAGTAGTATAGATCGGGGGGGACCGGAGACCCAGTACTTC. Protein product: CASSIDRGGPETQYF.

In its sample, this clone was seen a few times. The chain joins TRBV11-2 to TRBJ2-1; TRBD2 might be the D (6 bases). V lost 5 bases to trimming and J lost 4 bases, with 15 bases between them. The length of the CDR3 is 15 residues. Germline V gene sequence: CDR1 SGHAT, CDR2 FQNNGV. The CDR3, as DNA: TGTGCCAGCAGCGCTCTCGGGGGTTTGTACAATGAGCAGTTCTTC. Encoded protein: CASSALGGLYNEQFF.

The chain combines TRBV4-1 with TRBJ2-3; 12 positions match TRBD2. With 0 bases clipped from V and 2 bases from J, the junction kept 6 bases outside the gene matches. This CDR3 has 18 amino acids. CDR1 is MGHRA, CDR2 YSYEKL, per germline. The CDR3 is CASSQEGTSGSYTDTQYF. CDR3 nucleotides: TGCGCCAGCAGCCAAGAGGGGACTAGCGGGTCCTACACAGATACGCAGTATTTT.

The chain joins TRBV29-1 to TRBJ1-1; 12 bases line up with TRBD1. CDR1 SQVTM and CDR2 ANQGSEA come from the germline V gene. The ends lost 4 bases at V and 8 bases at J; junction bases unmatched: 8. The CDR3 has 14 residues. The CDR3 here is CSVVQGQGAPEAFF. CDR3 nucleotides: TGCAGCGTTGTCCAGGGACAGGGGGCCCCCGAAGCTTTCTTT.

This clone was counted a few times. CDR3 nucleotide sequence: TGCGCCAGCAGCCAAGATCGCTCAACAAACACTGAAGCTTTCTTT. Translation: CASSQDRSTNTEAFF. V and J are TRBV4-1 and TRBJ1-1; no clear D. This CDR3 contains 15 residues. Germline V gives CDR1 MGHRA, CDR2 YSYEKL. V lost 0 bases and J 2 bases, leaving 10 bases between the germline ends.

The genes are TRBV6-5 and TRBJ2-5; D is perhaps TRBD2 (5 bases). Near its end, the DNA agrees better with TRBJ2-7, so the J call may be wrong. The CDR3 consists of 14 residues. Germline-derived CDR1 and CDR2 are MNHEY and SVGAGI. CDR3 in DNA: TGTGCCAGCAGTTACTCGGTTCTAGCCCACGAGCAGTACTTC. Amino acids: CASSYSVLAHEQYF.

The V and J genes are TRBV4-1 and TRBJ2-2; TRBD2 matches 14 bases. The junction had 6 bases not matched to a gene; V was cut back by 0 bases and J by 0 bases. CDR3 length: 20 amino acids. The germline V gene has CDR1 MGHRA and CDR2 YSYEKL. The CDR3 spells CASSQDRGTSGRTNTGELFF. The CDR3 DNA follows: TGCGCCAGCAGCCAAGATCGGGGGACTAGCGGGAGAACGAACACCGGGGAGCTGTTTTTT.

The chain uses TRBV19 and TRBJ1-2, with TRBD1 identical over 7 bases. J was trimmed by 1 base and V by 5 bases; bases with no gene match: 7. The CDR3 extends over 15 amino acids. CDR1 LNHDA and CDR2 SQIVND come from the germline V gene (reference sequence). CDR3 DNA: TGTGCCAGTAGTCCAACCGGGACAGTTAACTATGGCTACACCTTC. It encodes CASSPTGTVNYGYTF.

The chain joins TRBV30 to TRBJ1-6; weak D call: TRBD1 (5 bases). Trimming took 3 bases from V and 5 from J, leaving 14 bases between them. Germline V gives CDR1 GTSNPN, CDR2 SVGIG (reference sequence). This CDR3 spans 15 amino acids. CDR3 loop: CAWSDAGGDNSPLHF. The CDR3 bases are TGTGCCTGGAGCGACGCCGGGGGGGATAATTCACCCCTCCACTTT.

J is TRBJ2-6 and V is TRBV5-4; 10 nucleotides line up with TRBD2. J lost 4 bases, V lost 1 base, and 5 bases had no gene match. The CDR3 is 17 residues long. Germline V gives CDR1 SGHNT, CDR2 YYREEE (reference sequence). The CDR3 sequence: CASSLIAGGAGANVLTF. CDR3 coding DNA: TGTGCCAGCAGCTTGATAGCGGGGGGCGCCGGGGCCAACGTCCTGACTTTC.

The J gene is TRBJ2-7, the V gene TRBV27; the D is unclear. The CDR3 is 14 amino acids. V dropped 5 bases and J dropped 0 bases, with 11 bases sitting between them. Germline assignment: CDR1 MNHEY and CDR2 SMNVEV (reference sequence). DNA for the CDR3: TGTGCCAGCAGTCCAACGGGTAGCTCCTACGAGCAGTACTTC. It encodes CASSPTGSSYEQYF.

The V gene is TRBV19, the J gene TRBJ2-5; 11 nucleotides match TRBD2. The closer fit of TRBJ2-7 to the DNA end suggests the J call may be wrong. Per germline, CDR1 LNHDA and CDR2 SQIVND (reference sequence). The CDR3 sequence is 15 residues long. CDR3 in DNA: TGTGCCAGTAGTCCCACTAGCGGGAGATACTACGAGCAGTACTTC. Translating it yields CASSPTSGRYYEQYF.

The rearrangement uses TRBV9 and TRBJ2-3, with D tentatively TRBD2 (5 bases). Germline V CDR1 and CDR2: SGDLS, YYNGEE. Trimming removed 1 base from V and 1 base from J, with 16 bases in between. The CDR3 is 17 residues long. The CDR3 DNA reads as TGTGCCAGCAGCGTATCTGCCGGGAACGGAGGCACAGATACGCAGTATTTT. Its protein product is CASSVSAGNGGTDTQYF.

This chain connects TRBV5-1 to TRBJ2-7; D might be TRBD2 (7 bases). Germline V gene lookup returns CDR1 SGHRS and CDR2 YFSETQ. The CDR3 totals 14 residues. The V end was cut by 5 bases, the J end by 0 bases, with 12 bases between. The CDR3 DNA follows: TGCGCCAGCAGAGGGGGAGGGAGCTCCTACGAGCAGTACTTC. It specifies CASRGGGSSYEQYF. Complete variable domain (other parts from reference TRBV5-1 and TRBJ2-7): KAGVTQTPRYLIKTRGQQVTLSCSPISGHRSVSWYQQTPGQGLQFLFEYFSETQRNKGNFPGRFSGRQFSNSRSEMNVSTLELGDSALYLCASRGGGSSYEQYFGPGTRLTVT.

V is TRBV11-3 and J is TRBJ2-1; the D is unclear. V was cut by 0 bases and J by 9 bases, with 9 bases left in between. This CDR3 contains 13 residues. Germline loops: CDR1 SGHNT, CDR2 YENEEA. The CDR3 DNA reads as TGTGCCAGCAGCTTAGAAGTCTCGGGTGAGCAGTTCTTC. This encodes CASSLEVSGEQFF.

This chain uses TRBV7-3 with TRBJ2-7, with 7 bases that match TRBD1. The CDR3 runs 14 residues. Germline CDR1 SGHTA, CDR2 FQGTGA. With V trimmed by 5 bases and J by 0 bases, 4 bases remained unmatched. The CDR3 bases are TGTGCCAGCAGCCCCGGGGACAGCTCCTACGAGCAGTACTTC. Amino acid sequence: CASSPGDSSYEQYF.

The V and J genes are TRBV7-6 and TRBJ2-1; TRBD2 is a possible D gene (6 bases). Germline loops: CDR1 SGHVS, CDR2 FNYEAQ. There are 16 residues in the CDR3. Trimming left V 2 bases short and J 3 bases short, with 14 bases between. This CDR3 reads CASSLQGGTLYNEQFF. In DNA form, the CDR3 reads TGTGCCAGCAGCTTACAGGGCGGGACCCTCTACAATGAGCAGTTCTTC.

CDR3 in amino acids: CASSSQGRTYEQYF. In DNA form, the CDR3 reads TGTGCCAGCAGCTCTCAGGGAAGGACCTACGAGCAGTACTTC. The chain uses TRBV5-5 and TRBJ2-7; weak D call: TRBD1 (5 bases). Trimming pared 3 bases from V and 2 bases from J, leaving 12 bases between. The CDR3 is 14 residues long. The V gene's germline CDR1 is SGHKS and CDR2 YYEKEE (reference sequence).

V is TRBV29-1 and J is TRBJ2-5, with 10 bases aligning to TRBD1. The J call is doubtful: the DNA matches TRBJ2-7 better. The CDR3 runs to 15 residues. CDR1 SQVTM and CDR2 ANQGSEA come from the germline V gene. CDR3 sequence reads: CSVAPGTGALDEQYF. In DNA, the CDR3 is TGCAGCGTTGCACCCGGGACAGGGGCTCTCGACGAGCAGTACTTC.

This clone has only a few counts. This chain joins TRBV7-9 and TRBJ2-5, with 12 bases lining up with TRBD1. The CDR3 is 14 residues long. Unmatched junction bases numbered 3, after V lost 4 bases and J lost 6 bases. Looked up from germline, CDR1 is SEHNR and CDR2 is FQNEAQ (reference sequence). The CDR3 sequence is CASSYRDRGQTQYF. The DNA of the CDR3 is TGTGCCAGCAGCTACCGGGACAGGGGGCAGACCCAGTACTTC. Combining the CDR3 with reference TRBV7-9 and TRBJ2-5 gives the whole variable domain DTGVSQNPRHKITKRGQNVTFRCDPISEHNRLYWYRQTLGQGPEFLTYFQNEAQLEKSRLLSDRFSAERPKGSFSTLEIQRTEQGDSAMYLCASSYRDRGQTQYFGPGTRLLVL.

The rearrangement links TRBV28 to TRBJ2-6; D remains unclear. The CDR3 runs to 16 residues. Germline V gives CDR1 MDHEN, CDR2 SYDVKM. Trimming took 7 bases from V and 0 from J, leaving 13 bases between them. CDR3 region: CASTPGFFSGANVLTF. As DNA, the CDR3 is TGTGCCAGCACCCCGGGTTTCTTCTCTGGGGCCAACGTCCTGACTTTC.